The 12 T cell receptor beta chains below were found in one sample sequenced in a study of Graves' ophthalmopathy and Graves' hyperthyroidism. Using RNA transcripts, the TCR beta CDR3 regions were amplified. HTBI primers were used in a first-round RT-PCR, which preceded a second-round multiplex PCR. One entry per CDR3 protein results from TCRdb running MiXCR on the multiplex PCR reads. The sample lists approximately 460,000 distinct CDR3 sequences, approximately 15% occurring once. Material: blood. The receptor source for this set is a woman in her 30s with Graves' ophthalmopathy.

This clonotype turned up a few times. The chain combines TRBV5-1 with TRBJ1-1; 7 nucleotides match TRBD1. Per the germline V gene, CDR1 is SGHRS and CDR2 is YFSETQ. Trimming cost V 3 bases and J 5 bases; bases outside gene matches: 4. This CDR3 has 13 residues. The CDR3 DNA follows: TGCGCCAGCAGCTATACAGGGGAGACTGAAGCTTTCTTT. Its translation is CASSYTGETEAFF.

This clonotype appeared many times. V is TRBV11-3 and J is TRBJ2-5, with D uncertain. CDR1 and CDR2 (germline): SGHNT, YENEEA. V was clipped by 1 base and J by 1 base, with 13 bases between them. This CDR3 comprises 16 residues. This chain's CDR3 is CASSLGAADAQETQYF. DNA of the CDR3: TGTGCCAGCAGCTTAGGCGCCGCCGATGCCCAAGAGACCCAGTACTTC.

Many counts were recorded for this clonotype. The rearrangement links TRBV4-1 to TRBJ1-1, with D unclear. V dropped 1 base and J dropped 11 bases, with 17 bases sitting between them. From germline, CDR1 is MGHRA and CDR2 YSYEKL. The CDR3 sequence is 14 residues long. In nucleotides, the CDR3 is TGCGCCAGCAGCCAAGGTTTGTGGAGAGAAGAGGCTTTCTTT. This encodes CASSQGLWREEAFF.

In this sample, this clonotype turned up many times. CDR3 amino acids: CASSPSFTGSGYTF. CDR3 nucleotide sequence: TGTGCCAGCAGTCCGTCGTTCACAGGGAGTGGCTACACCTTC. V usage is TRBV6-1 and J usage is TRBJ1-2; weak D call: TRBD1 (6 bases). CDR1 is MNHNS, CDR2 SASEGT, per germline. V lost 5 bases, J lost 7 bases, and 17 bases lay in between. This CDR3 is built from 14 residues.

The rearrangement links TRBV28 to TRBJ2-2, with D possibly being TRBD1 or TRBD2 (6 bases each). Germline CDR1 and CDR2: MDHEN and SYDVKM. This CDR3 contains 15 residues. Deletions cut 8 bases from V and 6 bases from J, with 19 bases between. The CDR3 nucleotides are TGTGCCAGCTCCACCACAGGGACGGGGGCCGGGGAGCTGTTTTTT. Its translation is CASSTTGTGAGELFF.

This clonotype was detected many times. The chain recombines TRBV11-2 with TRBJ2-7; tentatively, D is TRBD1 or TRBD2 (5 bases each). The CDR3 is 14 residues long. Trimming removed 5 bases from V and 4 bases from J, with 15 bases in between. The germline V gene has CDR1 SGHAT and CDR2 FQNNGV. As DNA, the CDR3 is TGTGCCAGCAGCACCCACGGGACGGAATACGAGCAGTACTTC. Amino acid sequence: CASSTHGTEYEQYF.

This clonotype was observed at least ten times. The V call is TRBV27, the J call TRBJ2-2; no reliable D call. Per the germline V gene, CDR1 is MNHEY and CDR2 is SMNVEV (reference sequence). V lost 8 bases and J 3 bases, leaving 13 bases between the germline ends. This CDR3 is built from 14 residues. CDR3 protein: CASRRNRDTGELFF. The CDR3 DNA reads TGTGCCAGCCGCCGTAACCGGGACACCGGGGAGCTGTTTTTT.

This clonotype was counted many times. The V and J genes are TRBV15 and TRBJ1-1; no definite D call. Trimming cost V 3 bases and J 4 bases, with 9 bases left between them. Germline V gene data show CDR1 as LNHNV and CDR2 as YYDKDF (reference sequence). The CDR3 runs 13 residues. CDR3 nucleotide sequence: TGTGCCACCAGCAGGGCAGGTAGCACTGAAGCTTTCTTT. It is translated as CATSRAGSTEAFF.

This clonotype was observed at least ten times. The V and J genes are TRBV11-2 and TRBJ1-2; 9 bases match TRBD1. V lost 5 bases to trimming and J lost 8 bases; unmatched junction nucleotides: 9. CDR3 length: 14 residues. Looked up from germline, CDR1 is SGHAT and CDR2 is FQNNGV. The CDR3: CASSTTGTGLGYTF. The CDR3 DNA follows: TGTGCCAGCAGCACGACTGGGACAGGGTTGGGCTACACCTTC. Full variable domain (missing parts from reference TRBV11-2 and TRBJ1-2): EAGVAQSPRYKIIEKRQSVAFWCNPISGHATLYWYQQILGQGPKLLIQFQNNGVVDDSQLPKDRFSAERLKGVDSTLKIQPAKLEDSAVYLCASSTTGTGLGYTFGSGTRLTVV.

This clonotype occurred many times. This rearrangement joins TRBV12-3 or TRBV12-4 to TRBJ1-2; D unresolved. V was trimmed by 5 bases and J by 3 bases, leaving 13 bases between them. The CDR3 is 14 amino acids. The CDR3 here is CASSRPTKYYGYTF. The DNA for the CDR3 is TGTGCCAGCAGTCGTCCGACAAAATACTATGGCTACACCTTC.

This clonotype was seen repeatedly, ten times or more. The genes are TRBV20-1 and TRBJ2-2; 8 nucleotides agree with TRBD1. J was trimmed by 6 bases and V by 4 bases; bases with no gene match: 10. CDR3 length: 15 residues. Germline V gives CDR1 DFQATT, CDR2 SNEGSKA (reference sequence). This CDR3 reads CSAKRPRTGSGELFF. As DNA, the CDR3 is TGCAGTGCTAAACGACCGCGGACAGGGTCCGGGGAGCTGTTTTTT.

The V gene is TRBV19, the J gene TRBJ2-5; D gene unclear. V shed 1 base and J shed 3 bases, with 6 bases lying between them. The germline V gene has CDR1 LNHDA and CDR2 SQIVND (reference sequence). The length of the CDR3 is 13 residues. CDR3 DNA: TGTGCCAGTAGTATAGGGGATGAAGAGACCCAGTACTTC. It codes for CASSIGDEETQYF.